This T cell receptor beta chain is drawn from a study of control samples from healthy donors and cancer patients. Sequenced by immunoSEQ multiplex PCR; TCRdb stores in-frame clones only, minus some. The table includes about 60,000 clones, roughly nine tenths detected once. After removal of 6 bases from V and 4 bases from J, the junction contained 10 bases not matched to a gene. The germline CDR1 and CDR2 sequences are SSHAT and FNYEAQ (reference sequence). This CDR3 contains 16 residues. Sequences were obtained from PBMCs. The chain is built from TRBV7-7 and TRBJ2-2, with 8 positions matching TRBD1. The receptor was derived from a woman in her 50s with colorectal cancer. CDR3 nucleotides: TGTGCCAGCAGGAATACAGGGGGGCCGGGCACCGGGGAGCTGTTTTTT. As protein: CASRNTGGPGTGELFF.